Described below is a single TCR beta chain sequence and its context. The germline V and J ends were trimmed by 5 bases and 5 bases, with 12 bases remaining between them. In germline, CDR1 is SGHVS, CDR2 FQNEAQ. The CDR3 runs to 14 residues. This specimen belongs to a study of blood T cell repertoires in COVID-19. Overall study context: The United States, Italy and Spain supplied acute and convalescent COVID-19 samples.

TCRdb's table, derived via immunoSEQ multiplex PCR, lists solely in-frame clones and lacks some. This sample carries 65,000 to 80,000 clones, about 90% of them seen once, and the ten largest clones take 8.3%. This TCR came from a man in his forties or fifties with active COVID-19. Source material: peripheral blood. The J gene is TRBJ1-4, the V gene TRBV7-8; D call uncertain. The CDR3 loop reads CASSPQAGNEKLFF. The DNA of the CDR3 is TGTGCCAGCAGCCCCCAGGCAGGAAATGAAAAACTGTTTTTT.